This TCR beta chain emerged from a study of blood T cell repertoires in COVID-19. The overall study: Sources were T cells, B-cell-depleted T cells, or PBMCs; the material itself was cDNA or gDNA.

Trimming cost V 9 bases and J 10 bases; bases outside gene matches: 15. Germline assignment: CDR1 LNHDA and CDR2 SQIVND (reference sequence). The CDR3 is made up of 13 amino acids. Methods used by the authors: Amplification from reference gene primers served as the basis for estimated nucleated cell counts. Sequencing was performed with immunoSEQ multiplex PCR; in TCRdb, only in-frame clones are kept and a portion is missing. Clonal size and the V and J genes are those of that table, whereas D and trimming came from the DNA. The table records under 75,000 clones, approximately 80% of them present only once.

This chain uses TRBV19 with TRBJ2-7; 7 bases line up with TRBD2. This receptor was obtained from a man aged 70 or older who had recovered from COVID-19. Material for sequencing was peripheral blood. CDR3 sequence (DNA): TGTGCCAGCTCACGGGGGGATACCTTGATACAGTACTTC. This codes for CASSRGDTLIQYF.